The source of this T cell receptor (beta chain) is a study of cytomegalovirus exposure and HLA in healthy donors. Study outcomes and limitations: Association of a missense DCLRE1C variant with TCR beta V- and J-gene trimming was reported in a later analysis. Some V segments, TRBV6-2 and TRBV6-3 among them, were indistinguishable and were therefore excluded.

The primer mix had 60 Vbeta and 13 Jbeta primers. Here immunoSEQ multiplex PCR was the method, and the copy in TCRdb shows in-frame clones only, minus some. This sample has about 130,000 clones; 80% occur once, and the top ten carry 1%. Among the donors, all were healthy bone marrow donors. The CDR3 covers 15 residues. Germline CDR1 and CDR2: MNHNS and SASEGT. V lost 5 bases, J lost 6 bases, and 8 bases stayed unmatched. Worth noting for this clone: Its antigen is unknown.

The TCR sequence derives from a middle-aged man in good health and CMV-seronegative. Sequenced: PBMCs. This chain links TRBV6-1 with TRBJ2-2, with 8 positions matching TRBD2. CDR3 sequence: CASSLFSGVSGELFF. The CDR3 DNA follows: TGTGCCAGCAGTTTGTTTAGCGGGGTATCCGGGGAGCTGTTTTTT.